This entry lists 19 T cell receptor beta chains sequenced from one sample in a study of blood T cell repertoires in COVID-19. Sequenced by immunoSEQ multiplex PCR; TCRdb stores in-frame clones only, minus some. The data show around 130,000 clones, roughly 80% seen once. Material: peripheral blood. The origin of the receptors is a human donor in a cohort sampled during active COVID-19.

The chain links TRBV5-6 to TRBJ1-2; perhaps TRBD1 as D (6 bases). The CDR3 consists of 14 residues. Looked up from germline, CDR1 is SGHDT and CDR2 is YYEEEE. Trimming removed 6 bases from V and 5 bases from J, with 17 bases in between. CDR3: CASTLGRQGYGYTF. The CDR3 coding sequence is TGTGCCAGCACCCTAGGGCGGCAGGGGTATGGCTACACCTTC.

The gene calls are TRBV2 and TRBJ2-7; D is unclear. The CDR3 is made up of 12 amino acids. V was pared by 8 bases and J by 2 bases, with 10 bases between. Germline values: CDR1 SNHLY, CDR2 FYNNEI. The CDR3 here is CASSDKPYEQYF. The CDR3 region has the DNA TGTGCCAGCTCTGACAAGCCCTACGAGCAGTACTTC.

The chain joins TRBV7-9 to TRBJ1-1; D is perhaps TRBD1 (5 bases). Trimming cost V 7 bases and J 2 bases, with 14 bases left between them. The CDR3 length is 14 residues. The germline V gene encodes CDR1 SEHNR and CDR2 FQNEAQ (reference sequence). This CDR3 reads CASTPGFSNTEAFF. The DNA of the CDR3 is TGTGCCAGCACCCCAGGGTTCTCAAACACTGAAGCTTTCTTT. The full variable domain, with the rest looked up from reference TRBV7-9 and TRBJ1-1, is DTGVSQNPRHKITKRGQNVTFRCDPISEHNRLYWYRQTLGQGPEFLTYFQNEAQLEKSRLLSDRFSAERPKGSFSTLEIQRTEQGDSAMYLCASTPGFSNTEAFFGQGTRLTVV.

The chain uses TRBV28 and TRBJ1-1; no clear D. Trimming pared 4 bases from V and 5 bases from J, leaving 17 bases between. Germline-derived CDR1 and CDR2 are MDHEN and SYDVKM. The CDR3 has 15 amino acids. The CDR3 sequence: CASSYMAGPRTEAFF. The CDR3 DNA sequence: TGTGCCAGCAGTTATATGGCCGGCCCGAGGACTGAAGCTTTCTTT.

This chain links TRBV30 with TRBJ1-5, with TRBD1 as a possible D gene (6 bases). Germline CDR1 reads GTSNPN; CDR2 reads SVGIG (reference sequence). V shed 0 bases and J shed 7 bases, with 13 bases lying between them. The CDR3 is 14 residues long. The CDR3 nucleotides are TGTGCCTGGAGTGTAGGGGGGGGTCACCAGCCCCAGCATTTT. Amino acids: CAWSVGGGHQPQHF.

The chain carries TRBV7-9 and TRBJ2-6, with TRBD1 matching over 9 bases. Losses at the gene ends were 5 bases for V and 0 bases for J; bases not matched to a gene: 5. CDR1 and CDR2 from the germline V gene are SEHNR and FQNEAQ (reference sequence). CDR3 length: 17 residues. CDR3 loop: CASSPRDRDSGANVLTF. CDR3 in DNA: TGTGCCAGCAGCCCCCGGGACAGGGACTCTGGGGCCAACGTCCTGACTTTC.

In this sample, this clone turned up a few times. As DNA, the CDR3 is TGTGCCAGCAGCCGAACAGGGGTCTCCTACGAGCAGTACTTC. Amino acids: CASSRTGVSYEQYF. The chain employs TRBV6-6 and TRBJ2-7; 7 bases are shared with TRBD1. The V and J ends lost 6 bases and 0 bases, in that order; junction bases with no gene match: 5. The length of the CDR3 is 14 residues. CDR1 and CDR2 from the germline V gene are MNHNY and SVGAGI (reference sequence).

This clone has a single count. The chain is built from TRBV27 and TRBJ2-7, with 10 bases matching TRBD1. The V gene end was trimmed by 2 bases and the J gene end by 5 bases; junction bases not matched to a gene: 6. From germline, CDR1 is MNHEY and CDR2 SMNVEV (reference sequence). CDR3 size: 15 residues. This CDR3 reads CASSLAGTGDNEQYF. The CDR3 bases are TGTGCCAGCAGTTTAGCGGGGACAGGGGACAACGAGCAGTACTTC.

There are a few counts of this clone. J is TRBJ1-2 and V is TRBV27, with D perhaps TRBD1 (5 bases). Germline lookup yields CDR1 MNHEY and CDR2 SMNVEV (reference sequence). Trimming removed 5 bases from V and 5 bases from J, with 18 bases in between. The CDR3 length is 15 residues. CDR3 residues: CASSPGPTATYGYTF. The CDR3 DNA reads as TGTGCCAGCAGTCCGGGCCCGACAGCTACGTATGGCTACACCTTC.

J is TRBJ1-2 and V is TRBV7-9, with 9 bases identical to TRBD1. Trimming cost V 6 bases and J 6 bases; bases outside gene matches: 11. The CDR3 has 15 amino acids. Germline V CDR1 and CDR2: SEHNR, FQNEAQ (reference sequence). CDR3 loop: CASSLLPGQGHGYTF. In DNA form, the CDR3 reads TGTGCCAGCAGTTTACTTCCGGGACAGGGCCATGGCTACACCTTC.

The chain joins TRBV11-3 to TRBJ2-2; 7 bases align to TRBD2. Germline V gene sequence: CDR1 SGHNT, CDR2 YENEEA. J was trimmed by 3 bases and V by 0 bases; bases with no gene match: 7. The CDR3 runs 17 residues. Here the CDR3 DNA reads TGTGCCAGCAGCTTAGAATACTTGGGAGGGTACACCGGGGAGCTGTTTTTT. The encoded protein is CASSLEYLGGYTGELFF.

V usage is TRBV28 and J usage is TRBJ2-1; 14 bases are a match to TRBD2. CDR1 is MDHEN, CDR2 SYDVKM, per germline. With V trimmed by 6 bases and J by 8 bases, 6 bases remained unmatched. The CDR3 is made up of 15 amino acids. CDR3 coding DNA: TGTGCCAGCAGCCCCGGGACTAGCGGGAGAGATGAGCAGTTCTTC. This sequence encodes CASSPGTSGRDEQFF. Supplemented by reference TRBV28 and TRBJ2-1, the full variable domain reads DVKVTQSSRYLVKRTGEKVFLECVQDMDHENMFWYRQDPGLGLRLIYFSYDVKMKEKGDIPEGYSVSREKKERFSLILESASTNQTSMYLCASSPGTSGRDEQFFGPGTRLTVL.

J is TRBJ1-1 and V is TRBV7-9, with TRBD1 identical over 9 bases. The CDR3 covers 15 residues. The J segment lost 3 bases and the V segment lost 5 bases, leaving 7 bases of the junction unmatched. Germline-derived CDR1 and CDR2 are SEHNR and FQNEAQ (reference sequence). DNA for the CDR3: TGTGCCAGCAGCCGGACGGACAGGGGATACACTGAAGCTTTCTTT. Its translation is CASSRTDRGYTEAFF.

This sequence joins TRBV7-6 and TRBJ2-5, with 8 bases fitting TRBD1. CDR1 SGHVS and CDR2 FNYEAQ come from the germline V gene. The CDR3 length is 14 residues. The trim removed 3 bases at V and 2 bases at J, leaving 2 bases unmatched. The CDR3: CASSLDRAQETQYF. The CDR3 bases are TGTGCCAGCAGCTTGGACAGGGCTCAAGAGACCCAGTACTTC.

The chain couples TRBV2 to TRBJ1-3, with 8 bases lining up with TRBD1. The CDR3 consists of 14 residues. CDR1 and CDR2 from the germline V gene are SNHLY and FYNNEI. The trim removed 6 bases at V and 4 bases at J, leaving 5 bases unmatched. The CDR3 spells CASRDRGWGNTIYF. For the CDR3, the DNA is TGTGCCAGCAGAGACAGGGGATGGGGAAACACCATATATTTT.

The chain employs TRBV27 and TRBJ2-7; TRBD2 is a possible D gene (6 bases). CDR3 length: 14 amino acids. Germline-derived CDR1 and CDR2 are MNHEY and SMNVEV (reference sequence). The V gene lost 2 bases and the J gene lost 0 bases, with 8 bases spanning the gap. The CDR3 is CASSLGGTSYEQYF. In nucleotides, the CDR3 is TGTGCCAGCAGTTTAGGAGGGACCTCCTACGAGCAGTACTTC.

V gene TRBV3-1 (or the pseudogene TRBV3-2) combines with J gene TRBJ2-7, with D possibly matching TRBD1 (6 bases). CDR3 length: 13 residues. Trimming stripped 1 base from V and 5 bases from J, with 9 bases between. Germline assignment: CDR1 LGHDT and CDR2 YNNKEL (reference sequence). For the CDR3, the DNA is TGTGCCAGCAGCCAAGCAGGGGTCCACGAGCAGTACTTC. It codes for CASSQAGVHEQYF.

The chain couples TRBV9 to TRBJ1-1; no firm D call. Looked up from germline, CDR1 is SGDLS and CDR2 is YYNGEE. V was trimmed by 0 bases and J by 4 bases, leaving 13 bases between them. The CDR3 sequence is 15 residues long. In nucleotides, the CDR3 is TGTGCCAGCAGCGTAGATACAACGGGTTTCACTGAAGCTTTCTTT. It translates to CASSVDTTGFTEAFF. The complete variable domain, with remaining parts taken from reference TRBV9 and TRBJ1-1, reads DSGVTQTPKHLITATGQRVTLRCSPRSGDLSVYWYQQSLDQGLQFLIQYYNGEERAKGNILERFSAQQFPDLHSELNLSSLELGDSALYFCASSVDTTGFTEAFFGQGTRLTVV.

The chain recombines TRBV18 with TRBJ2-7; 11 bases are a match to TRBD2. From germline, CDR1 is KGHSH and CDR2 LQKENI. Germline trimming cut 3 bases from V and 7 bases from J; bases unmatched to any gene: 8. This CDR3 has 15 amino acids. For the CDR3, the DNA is TGTGCCAGCTCACCTGGTAGCGGGAGGGCCGGGGAGCAGTACTTC. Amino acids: CASSPGSGRAGEQYF.